This T cell receptor beta chain originates from a study of CD8 T cells in ankylosing spondylitis. Notes on the study in general: In ankylosing spondylitis blood, a motif of seven to nine highly homologous TCR beta variants appeared characteristic.

Each TCR beta library was made by quantitative 5'-RACE that incorporated molecular barcodes. Each CDR3 protein gets one entry after TCRdb re-called the 5' RACE reads with MiXCR. Of under 250,000 distinct CDR3 sequences listed, roughly 25% are singletons. As for this clonotype: The target antigen is unknown.

The TCR sequence derives from a male donor with ankylosing spondylitis or in good health (not recorded which). The sample was blood, either unsorted or a sorted T cell fraction (not recorded which).

In nucleotides, the CDR3 is TGTGCCAGCAGCTCCGGGACTGGGAAAAATGAGCAGTTCTTC. It is translated as CASSSGTGKNEQFF. This sequence joins TRBV5-6 and TRBJ2-1; the D gene is possibly TRBD2 (6 bases). The germline V gene has CDR1 SGHDT and CDR2 YYEEEE. V was shortened by 3 bases and J by 7 bases, with 14 bases between the two germline ends. CDR3 length: 14 residues.